This TCR beta chain was recorded in a study of T cell clonality in common variable immunodeficiency (dated by TCRdb to 2014 to 2015). Findings and caveats that apply to the study as a whole: Compared with healthy controls, CVID subjects showed increased TCRbeta clonality (t-test p = 0.018), a feature most characteristic of about a third of subjects. Healthy controls shared more TCRbeta clones with each other than CVID subjects shared among themselves (p < 0.0001). Despite equal DNA input, controls averaged about 81,820 unique sequences per sample versus about 32,000 in CVID samples. Correlations of repertoire features with clinical complications were constrained by heterogeneity among patients within the CVID cohort. It was noted by the authors that sequencing of the repertoires of T cell subpopulations would be needed to clarify the cause of the increased clonality in CVID. Fewer deletions and N-nucleotide insertions were reportedly observed in CVID TCRbeta sequences, and highly modified clones with 13 or more V deletions were reportedly absent from CVID TCRbeta sequences.

Germline trimming: 7 bases from V, 10 bases from J; junction bases outside gene matches: 15. CDR1 is given as LNHDA and CDR2 as SQIVND, both from the germline V gene (reference sequence). From the cysteine up to the phenylalanine, the CDR3 has a length of 15 residues. The DNA has 36 bases, all within the CDR3, and is read from base 1. CVID samples and control samples contributed equivalent amounts of genomic DNA as sequencing input. For every sample, a 60 bp segment covering the rearranged TCRbeta CDR3 region was amplified and then sequenced. The immunoSEQ assay, a bias-corrected multiplex PCR with high-throughput sequencing, was employed for TCRbeta amplification. Concerning the study's data processing: Every unique nucleotide sequence counted as a clone and was annotated with V, D and J genes, copy number and frequency. Sequences were labeled productive if in frame, and non-productive if out of frame or containing stop codons. Clonality was calculated from Shannon's entropy as previously described. The predicted amino acid sequences of productive clones were used to derive the mean CDR3 Kyte-Doolittle hydropathy. Using the R hclust function, scaled V gene usage was clustered hierarchically with Manhattan distance and complete linkage. Clone sharing by CDR3 amino acid sequence was assessed by resampling 12 repertoires per group over 100 rounds. The repertoires were searched for some 70 published EBV-specific TCRbeta sequences and 245 published CMV-specific TCRbeta sequences. Analysis left out a couple of CVID samples that produced under 10,000 sequences, so around 40 CVID repertoires remained. The source is immuneACCESS, and TCRdb retained only in-frame sequences with V and J called. Part of the clones is not carried over; for the studies checked, unresolved V genes explain less than half of this, and the remainder is unexplained. V and J calls plus clone size are reproduced from that table; the DNA served to infer D and trimming. This sample contains tens of thousands of clones, none of which is a singleton. The ten largest clones represent around 6.3% of the sample.

Most of the CVID patients and most of the healthy controls were of Caucasian heritage. From each donor, roughly 4.5 to 9 ml of heparinized peripheral whole blood was collected. Genomic DNA from adults with common variable immune deficiency (CVID) and from healthy adult controls was used for sequencing of TCRbeta CDR3 repertoires. There were around 22 healthy adult volunteers in the control group (about 12 female and some ten male), ranging in age from about 23 to 70 years, with a mean age of around 35. Diluted blood was density-centrifuged over Hypaque 1077 or Ficoll-Paque to isolate peripheral blood mononuclear cells. Genomic DNA was extracted from unsorted mononuclear cells by Qiagen column purification or by a centrifugation-based method. This clone was observed many times. The antigen it binds to is not known. The read comes to an end 3 residues before the CDR3 does, leaving the germline J gene to fill in the end.

This clonotype originated in a person between 18 and 70 years old in good health. The receptor chain draws on TRBV19 and TRBJ2-2, with 7 bases aligning to TRBD1. Sample: peripheral blood mononuclear cells. This receptor has the CDR3 CASNPQGLGFKELFF. The part of the CDR3 DNA that was read is TGTGCCAGTAACCCACAGGGGCTCGGGTTCAAGGAG.